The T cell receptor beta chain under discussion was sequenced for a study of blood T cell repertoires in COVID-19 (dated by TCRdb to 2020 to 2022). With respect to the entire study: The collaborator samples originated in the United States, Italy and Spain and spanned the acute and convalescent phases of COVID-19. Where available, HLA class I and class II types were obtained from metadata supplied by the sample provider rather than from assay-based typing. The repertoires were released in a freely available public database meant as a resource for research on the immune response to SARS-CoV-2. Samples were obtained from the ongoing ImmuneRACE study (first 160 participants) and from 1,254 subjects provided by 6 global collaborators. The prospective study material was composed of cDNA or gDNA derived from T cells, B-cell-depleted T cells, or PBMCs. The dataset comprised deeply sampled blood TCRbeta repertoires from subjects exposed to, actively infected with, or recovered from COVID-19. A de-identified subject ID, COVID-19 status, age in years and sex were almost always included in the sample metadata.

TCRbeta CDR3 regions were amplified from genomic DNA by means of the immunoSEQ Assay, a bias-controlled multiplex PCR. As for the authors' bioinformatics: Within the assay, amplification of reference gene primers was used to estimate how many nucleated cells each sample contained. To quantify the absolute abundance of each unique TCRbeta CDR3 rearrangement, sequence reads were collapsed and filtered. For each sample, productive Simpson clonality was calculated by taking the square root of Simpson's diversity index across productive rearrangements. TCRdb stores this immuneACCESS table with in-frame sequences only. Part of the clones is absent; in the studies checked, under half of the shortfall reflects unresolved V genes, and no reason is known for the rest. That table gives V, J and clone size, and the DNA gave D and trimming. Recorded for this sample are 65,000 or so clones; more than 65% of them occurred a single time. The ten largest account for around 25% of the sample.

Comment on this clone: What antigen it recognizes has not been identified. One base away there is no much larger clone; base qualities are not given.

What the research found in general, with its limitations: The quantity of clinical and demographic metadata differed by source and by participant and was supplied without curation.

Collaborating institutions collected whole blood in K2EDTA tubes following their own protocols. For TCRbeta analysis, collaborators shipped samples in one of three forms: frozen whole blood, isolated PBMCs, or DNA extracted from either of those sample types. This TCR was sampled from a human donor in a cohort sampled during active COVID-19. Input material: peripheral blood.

In nucleotides, the sequence is TGTGCCAGCAGTCGGGTGAACTACGAGCAGTACTTC. This sequence encodes CASSRVNYEQYF. Recombination linked TRBV2 to TRBJ2-7, with an unclear D gene assignment. CDR1 and CDR2 (SNHLY, FYNNEI) derive from the germline V gene. Trimming removed 5 bases from V and 3 bases from J, leaving 8 bases between the germline ends. The CDR3, cysteine through phenylalanine, is 12 amino acids long. Of all the DNA, just the CDR3 is kept, 36 bases in frame from base 1.